These 9 T cell receptor beta chains were sequenced from one sample in a study of T cell repertoires in cytomegalovirus infection (dated by TCRdb to between 2017 and 2020). Sequencing was performed on an Illumina HiSeq 1500. TCRdb ran its own pipeline on the public reads, namely fastp trimming at Q25 and MiXCR clone calling, and kept in-frame beta chains. One record per CDR3 amino acid sequence lists the most common genes and DNA. The sample table contains about 490,000 distinct CDR3 sequences; only one count was recorded for 26% of them. Approximately 13% of the sample rests with the top ten. Sequencing input: PBMCs. These receptors originate from a human donor in good health (CMV status not recorded). Some clones in this sample may be carry-over from other donors' samples.

V usage is TRBV6-2 or TRBV6-3 and J usage is TRBJ2-7; D is possibly TRBD1 (6 bases). This CDR3 is built from 14 residues. CDR1 MNHEY and CDR2 SVGEGT come from the germline V gene. Trimming took 0 bases from V and 3 from J, leaving 9 bases between them. The CDR3 protein is CASSYSDRSYEQYV. The CDR3 nucleotides are TGTGCCAGCAGTTACTCGGACAGAAGCTACGAGCAGTACGTC.

The chain joins TRBV25-1 to TRBJ1-5, with D hard to call. CDR1 is MGHDK, CDR2 SYGVNS, per germline. The ends were cut back, 4 bases at V and 6 bases at J, with 7 bases in the middle. This CDR3 spans 12 amino acids. CDR3 DNA: TGTGCCAGCAGTGTGGGTTCTCAGCCCCAGCATTTT. This codes for CASSVGSQPQHF.

The rearrangement links TRBV7-2 to TRBJ2-5; 7 bases agree with TRBD2. Germline CDR1 SGHTA, CDR2 FQGNSA. The CDR3 length is 14 residues. Losses at the gene ends were 5 bases for V and 7 bases for J; bases not matched to a gene: 10. DNA of the CDR3: TGTGCCAGCAGCCCCCGATTATCGGGGGGGACCCAGTACTTC. As protein: CASSPRLSGGTQYF.

This clonotype appeared a few times. The chain recombines TRBV7-2 with TRBJ1-1; D is ambiguous. Trimming pared 8 bases from V and 0 bases from J, leaving 10 bases between. The length of the CDR3 is 13 residues. CDR1 is SGHTA, CDR2 FQGNSA, per germline. This CDR3 reads CASGEMLNTEAFF. Here the CDR3 DNA reads TGTGCCAGCGGGGAGATGTTGAACACTGAAGCTTTCTTT. Looking up the rest from reference TRBV7-2 and TRBJ1-1 gives the full variable domain: GAGVSQSPSNKVTEKGKDVELRCDPISGHTALYWYRQSLGQGLEFLIYFQGNSAPDKSGLPSDRFSAERTGGSVSTLTIQRTQQEDSAVYLCASGEMLNTEAFFGQGTRLTVV.

This clonotype has a count of ten or more. The rearrangement links TRBV5-6 to TRBJ2-7; no firm D call. The CDR3 runs to 17 residues. CDR1 SGHDT and CDR2 YYEEEE come from the germline V gene. Trimming removed 4 bases at V and 0 bases at J, with 20 bases between. CDR3 region: CASSHLRCRISSYEQYV. The CDR3 DNA reads as TGTGCCAGCAGCCACCTAAGGTGCAGGATAAGCTCCTACGAGCAGTACGTC.

The V gene is TRBV12-3 or TRBV12-4, the J gene TRBJ2-1; weak D call: TRBD2 (6 bases). The CDR3 sequence is 16 residues long. Trimming removed 6 bases at V and 2 bases at J, with 17 bases between. The CDR3 loop is CASSETRPRTYNEQFF. The CDR3 nucleotides read TGTGCCAGCAGCGAGACTAGGCCCAGGACCTACAATGAGCAGTTCTTC.

The chain is built from TRBV7-3 and TRBJ2-6; a weak D match, TRBD2 (7 bases). This CDR3 contains 16 residues. V was shortened by 5 bases and J by 4 bases, with 15 bases between the two germline ends. CDR1 and CDR2 from the germline V gene are SGHTA and FQGTGA. Written as DNA, the CDR3 is TGTGCCAGCAGCAGGGAGGGGGTAACCGGGGCCAACGTCCTGACTTTC. Translated: CASSREGVTGANVLTF.

The chain joins TRBV28 to TRBJ1-5, with unresolved D. V was trimmed by 4 bases and J by 7 bases, leaving 14 bases between them. Germline CDR1 MDHEN, CDR2 SYDVKM. The CDR3 totals 14 residues. CDR3 coding DNA: TGTGCCAGCAGTTCTGCGCTAGGAGACCAGCCCCAGCATTTT. Translation gives CASSSALGDQPQHF.

This clonotype turned up a few times. The V call is TRBV7-2, the J call TRBJ2-7, with 11 bases matching TRBD2. There are 15 residues in the CDR3. Germline V gives CDR1 SGHTA, CDR2 FQGNSA. J lost 0 bases, V lost 5 bases, and 3 bases had no gene match. As DNA, the CDR3 is TGTGCCAGCAGCGTACTAGCGGGAGCCTCCTACGAGCAGTACTTC. Encoded protein: CASSVLAGASYEQYF.